The clone carrying this T cell receptor beta chain was detected once. The repertoire was sequenced with immunoSEQ multiplex PCR; TCRdb's copy has only in-frame clones and lacks some. The sample shows about 90,000 clones, around three quarters of them seen only once. The entry originates in a study of blood T cell repertoires in COVID-19. Background on the study: Samples of COVID-19 (acute and convalescent) were obtained from the United States, Italy and Spain. T cells, B-cell-depleted T cells, or PBMCs supplied cDNA or gDNA.

From germline, CDR1 is SGHTA and CDR2 FQGTGA. The CDR3 sequence is 15 residues long. V lost 6 bases to trimming and J lost 0 bases; unmatched junction nucleotides: 3. The V and J genes are TRBV7-3 and TRBJ2-2, with 8 bases identical to TRBD1. The sequenced sample was peripheral blood. This receptor was taken from a man aged 65 to 85 with acute or convalescent COVID-19. The CDR3 coding sequence is TGTGCCAGCAGTCTACAGGGGGCGAACACCGGGGAGCTGTTTTTT. It is translated as CASSLQGANTGELFF.